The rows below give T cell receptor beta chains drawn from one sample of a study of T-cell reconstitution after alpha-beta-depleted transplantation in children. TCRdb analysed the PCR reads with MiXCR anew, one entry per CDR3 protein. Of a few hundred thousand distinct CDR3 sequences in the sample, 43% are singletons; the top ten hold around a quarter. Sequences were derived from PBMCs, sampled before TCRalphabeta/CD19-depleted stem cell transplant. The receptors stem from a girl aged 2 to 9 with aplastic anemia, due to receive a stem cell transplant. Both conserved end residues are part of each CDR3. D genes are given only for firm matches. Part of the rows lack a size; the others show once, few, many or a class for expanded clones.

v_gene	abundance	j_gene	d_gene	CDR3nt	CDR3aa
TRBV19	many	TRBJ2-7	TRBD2	TGTGCCAGTAGTTTCTTACCGGGACTAGCGGCCTACGAGCAGTACTTC	CASSFLPGLAAYEQYF
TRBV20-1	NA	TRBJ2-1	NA	TGCAGTGCTAGAGGGCGACGTGAGCAGTTCTTC	CSARGRREQFF
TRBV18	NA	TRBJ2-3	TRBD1	TGTGCCAGCTCAGACGGCGGACAGGGGACCACAGATACGCAGTATTTT	CASSDGGQGTTDTQYF
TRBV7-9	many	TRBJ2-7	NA	TGTGCCAGCAGCAAAACAGGGCCAACGGCCTCCTACGAGCAGTACTTC	CASSKTGPTASYEQYF
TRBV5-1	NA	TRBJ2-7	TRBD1	TGCGCCAGCAGCTCCATCCCGGGACAGGGGAACGAGCAGTACTTC	CASSSIPGQGNEQYF
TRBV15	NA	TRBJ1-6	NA	TGTGCCACCAGCAGAGGGTCCAGTCCGGGATCACCCCTCCACTTT	CATSRGSSPGSPLHF
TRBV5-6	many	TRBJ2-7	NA	TGTGCCAGCAGCCAAACAGTCGAGCAGTACTTC	CASSQTVEQYF
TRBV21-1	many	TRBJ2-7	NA	TGTGCCAGGACGGACACGACCTACGAGCAGTACTTC	CARTDTTYEQYF
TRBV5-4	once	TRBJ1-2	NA	TGTGCCAGCAGCTTTCGGCAGGCGAATTTCTATGGCTACACCTTC	CASSFRQANFYGYTF
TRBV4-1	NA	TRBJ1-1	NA	TGCGCCAGCAGCCGAGTTGACATCCGTGATGGAGCTTTCTTT	CASSRVDIRDGAFF
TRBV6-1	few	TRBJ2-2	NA	TGTGCCAGCAGCACCGAGGGAAGGGCAGGGGAGCTGTTTTTT	CASSTEGRAGELFF
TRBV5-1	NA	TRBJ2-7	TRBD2	TGCGCCAGCAGCCCTACGACTAGCGGGAGGAACGAGCAGTACTTC	CASSPTTSGRNEQYF
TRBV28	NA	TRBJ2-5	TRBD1	TGTGCCAGCAAGGGGGCCCCAGAGACCCAGTACTTC	CASKGAPETQYF
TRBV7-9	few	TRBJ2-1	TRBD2	TGTGCCAGCGGCAGGCCCCCGCTAGCGGGTTACAATGAGCAGTTCTTC	CASGRPPLAGYNEQFF
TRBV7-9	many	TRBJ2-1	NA	TGTGCCAGCAGCCCGGACTTCAATGAGCAGTTCTTC	CASSPDFNEQFF
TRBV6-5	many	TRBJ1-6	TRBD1	TGTGCCAGCAGTTTAGACAGGGGCGACTCACCCCTCCACTTT	CASSLDRGDSPLHF
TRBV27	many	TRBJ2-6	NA	TGTGCCAGCAGTCTCTATAAGTCTGGGGCCAACGTCCTGACTTTC	CASSLYKSGANVLTF
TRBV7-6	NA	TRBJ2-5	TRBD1	TGTGCCAGCAGCGTCGACAGGGTTTCCCAAGAGACCCAGTACTTC	CASSVDRVSQETQYF
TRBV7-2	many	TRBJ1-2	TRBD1	TGTGCCAGCAGCTTAGGGTCAGGGGGCAACTATGGCTACACCTTC	CASSLGSGGNYGYTF
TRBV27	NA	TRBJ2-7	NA	TGTGCCAGCAGTTGGGCGGGGAGCTCCTACGAGCAGTACTTC	CASSWAGSSYEQYF
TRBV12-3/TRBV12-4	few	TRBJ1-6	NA	TGTGCCAGCAGCCGGCAGGGTGGAGATTCACCCCTCCACTTT	CASSRQGGDSPLHF
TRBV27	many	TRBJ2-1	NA	TGTGCCAGCAGGGGCTTAAGAGCGGACCTACCTAGGAATGAGCAGTTCTTC	CASRGLRADLPRNEQFF
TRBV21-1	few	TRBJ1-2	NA	TGTGCCAGCAGCGAAAAATGCAGACAGGAATATTCTTATGGCTACACCTTC	CASSEKCRQEYSYGYTF
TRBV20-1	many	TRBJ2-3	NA	TGCAGTGCTAGTGCCTCTGATACGCAGTATTTT	CSASASDTQYF
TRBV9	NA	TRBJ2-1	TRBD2	TGTGCCAGCAGGCCGACTAGCGGGAGAGGCTACAATGAGCAGTTCTTC	CASRPTSGRGYNEQFF
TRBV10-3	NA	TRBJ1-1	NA	TGTGCCATCAGCCCGTTTGACATGAGTGGCACTGAAGCTTTCTTT	CAISPFDMSGTEAFF
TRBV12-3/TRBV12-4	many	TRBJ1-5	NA	TGTGCCAGCAGTCCCCATGGGGGGCAGGGGCATCAGCCCCAGCATTTT	CASSPHGGQGHQPQHF
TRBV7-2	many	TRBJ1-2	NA	TGTGCCAGCAGCTTCTCTCGACAAGGAGGCTACACCTTC	CASSFSRQGGYTF
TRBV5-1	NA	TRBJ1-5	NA	TGCGCCAGCAGGTGGGACCCGATGGGCAATCAGCCCCAGCATTTT	CASRWDPMGNQPQHF
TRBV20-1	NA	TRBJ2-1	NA	TGCAGTGCTAACGTCCCGTGGCAGCTCAATGAGCAGTTCTTC	CSANVPWQLNEQFF
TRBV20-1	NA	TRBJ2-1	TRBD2	TGCAGTGCCTCCGGCGGACTAGCGGGAGGGCCAGGGTATGTTGAGCAGTTCTTC	CSASGGLAGGPGYVEQFF
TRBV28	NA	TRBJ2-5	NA	TGTGCCAGCAGTTTAGAGGGTCAACAGACCCAGTACTTC	CASSLEGQQTQYF
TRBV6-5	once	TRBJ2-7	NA	TGTGCCAGCAGTTCCGCCCCAAACTACGAGCAGTACTTC	CASSSAPNYEQYF
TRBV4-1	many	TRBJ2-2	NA	TGCGCCAGCAGATCGGCTAGCGAGGCCGGGGAGCTGTTTTTT	CASRSASEAGELFF
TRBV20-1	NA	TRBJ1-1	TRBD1	TGCAGTGCTCGCGACAGGGGGCGGGAAGCTTTCTTT	CSARDRGREAFF
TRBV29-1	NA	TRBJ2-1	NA	TGCAGCGTTGAAGTCGCGGCGGGCTATGAGCAGTTCTTC	CSVEVAAGYEQFF
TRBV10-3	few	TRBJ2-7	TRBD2	TGTGCCATCAGGGGGACTAGCGGGTCGTACGAGCAGTACTTC	CAIRGTSGSYEQYF
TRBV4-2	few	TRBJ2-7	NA	TGTGCCAGCAGCCAAACGGGAATCCCCTACGAGCAGTACTTC	CASSQTGIPYEQYF
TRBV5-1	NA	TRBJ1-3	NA	TGCGCCAGCAGCTTTTCACAGGGTGCCGGAAACACCATATATTTT	CASSFSQGAGNTIYF
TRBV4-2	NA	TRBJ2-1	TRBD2	TGTGCCAGCAGCCTCCCGGCTGAGGGACTAGCGGGAGCCGGAGGGGACAATGAGCAGTTCTTC	CASSLPAEGLAGAGGDNEQFF
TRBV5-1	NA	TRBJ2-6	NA	TGCGCCAGCAGCCCGGGTTTCTCTGGGGCCAACGTCCTGACTTTC	CASSPGFSGANVLTF
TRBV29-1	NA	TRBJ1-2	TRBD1	TGCAGCGTTGAGGGCAGGGGGCGCAACTATGGCTACACCTTC	CSVEGRGRNYGYTF